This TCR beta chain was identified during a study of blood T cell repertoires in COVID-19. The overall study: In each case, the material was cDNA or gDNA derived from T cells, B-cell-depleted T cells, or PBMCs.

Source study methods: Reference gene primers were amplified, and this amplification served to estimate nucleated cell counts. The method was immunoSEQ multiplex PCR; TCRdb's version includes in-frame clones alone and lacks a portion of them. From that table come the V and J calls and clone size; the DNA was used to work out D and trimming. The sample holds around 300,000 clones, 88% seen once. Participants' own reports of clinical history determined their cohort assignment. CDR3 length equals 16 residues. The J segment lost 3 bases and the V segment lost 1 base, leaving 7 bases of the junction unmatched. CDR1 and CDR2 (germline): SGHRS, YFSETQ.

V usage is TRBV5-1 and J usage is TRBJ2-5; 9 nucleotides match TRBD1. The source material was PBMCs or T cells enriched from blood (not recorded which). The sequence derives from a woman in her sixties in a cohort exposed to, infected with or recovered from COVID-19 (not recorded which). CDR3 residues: CASSLQGTGREETQYF. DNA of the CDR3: TGCGCCAGCAGCTTGCAAGGGACAGGGAGGGAAGAGACCCAGTACTTC.